This T cell receptor beta chain was sequenced in a study of CD8+CD57+ T cells in acquired aplastic anemia. Study findings and constraints: Some 28 sequences, all CD8+ CDR3, were shared between patients and controls. The CD8+ Simpson's diversity of patients and controls was not significantly different.

Remarks on this clonotype: Antigen: not known.

The study profiled TCR beta VDJ and CDR3 using genomic DNA as template. TCRdb fed the reads into MiXCR, producing one record per CDR3 protein. The sample holds 250,000 to 300,000 distinct CDR3 sequences, roughly 50% seen once. V lost 6 bases and J 6 bases, leaving 15 bases between the germline ends. Per the germline V gene, CDR1 is LNHDA and CDR2 is SQIVND (reference sequence). There are 15 residues in the CDR3. The clonotype comes from a human donor with severe aplastic anemia or a healthy control (not recorded which). Sequencing used sorted CD4+, CD8+, or CD8+CD57+ T cells (not recorded which) from PBMCs. The chain has TRBV19 and TRBJ1-6; D remains ambiguous. CDR3 DNA sequence: TGTGCCAGTAGATCCGGGTTGGGTAGTAATTCACCCCTCCACTTT. Translating it yields CASRSGLGSNSPLHF.